This T cell receptor beta chain emerged from a study of cytomegalovirus exposure and HLA in healthy donors. Study-level information: Approximately 200 million T cells yielded 117 million unique TCR beta sequences in earlier analysis. Study conclusions and caveats: Available immune exposure information was restricted to CMV serostatus only.

Comments on this clone: Its cognate antigen is unknown.

The V gene end was trimmed by 7 bases and the J gene end by 4 bases; junction bases not matched to a gene: 7. In germline, CDR1 is LGHNA, CDR2 YSLEER. This CDR3 is 15 amino acids long. The PCR employed 60 Vbeta primers together with 13 Jbeta primers. Profiling relied on immunoSEQ multiplex PCR, and the TCRdb table lists in-frame clones only, not all of them. The sample lists 55,000 to 75,000 clones, 55% to 75% occurring once. The specimen was PBMCs. The TCR was taken from a middle-aged man in good health and CMV-seropositive. The rearrangement links TRBV4-3 to TRBJ2-3, with 11 positions matching TRBD2. The CDR3 region is CASTPGTSGADTQYF. DNA for the CDR3: TGCGCCAGCACCCCCGGGACTAGCGGAGCAGATACGCAGTATTTT.